These 18 T cell receptor beta chains were sequenced from one sample in a study of Tregs in tolerant kidney transplant recipients. This table comes from immunoSEQ multiplex PCR, and its TCRdb copy is limited to in-frame clones, with some not included. In the table there are 110,000 or so clones, roughly nine tenths of which are singletons. Sequences were obtained from CD4+ T cells from blood. The receptor source for this set is a human donor in good health.

V and J are TRBV6-5 and TRBJ2-7; TRBD2 aligns across 8 bases. Per germline, CDR1 MNHEY and CDR2 SVGAGI. CDR3 length equals 15 residues. J gave up 0 bases and V 6 bases, and 7 bases lay outside the gene matches. The CDR3 sequence is CASRLTSGSSYEQYF. In nucleotides, the CDR3 is TGTGCCAGCAGACTCACTAGCGGTAGCTCCTACGAGCAGTACTTC.

The chain has TRBV29-1 and TRBJ2-7, with D hard to call. The V gene's germline CDR1 is SQVTM and CDR2 ANQGSEA. Trimming removed 4 bases at V and 0 bases at J, with 13 bases between. This CDR3 is built from 14 residues. The CDR3 sequence is CSVVADPSSYEQYF. CDR3 in DNA: TGCAGCGTTGTGGCCGACCCGAGCTCCTACGAGCAGTACTTC.

The genes are TRBV7-9 and TRBJ1-4; a possible D gene is TRBD1 (5 bases). This CDR3 contains 13 residues. Germline CDR1 is SEHNR and CDR2 is FQNEAQ (reference sequence). The ends were cut back, 6 bases at V and 3 bases at J, with 8 bases in the middle. The CDR3 sequence: CASRVGANEKLFF. Here the CDR3 DNA reads TGTGCCAGCAGGGTGGGGGCTAATGAAAAACTGTTTTTT. The complete variable domain, with remaining parts taken from reference TRBV7-9 and TRBJ1-4, reads DTGVSQNPRHKITKRGQNVTFRCDPISEHNRLYWYRQTLGQGPEFLTYFQNEAQLEKSRLLSDRFSAERPKGSFSTLEIQRTEQGDSAMYLCASRVGANEKLFFGSGTQLSVL.

V usage is TRBV29-1 and J usage is TRBJ1-4; 7 positions agree with TRBD1. V was clipped by 7 bases and J by 7 bases; unmatched bases: 12. The V gene's germline CDR1 is SQVTM and CDR2 ANQGSEA. The CDR3 extends over 14 amino acids. For the CDR3, the DNA is TGCAGCGCTAAGACAGGGTTATTCGGTGAAAAACTGTTTTTT. Its protein is CSAKTGLFGEKLFF. The full variable domain, completed using reference TRBV29-1 and TRBJ1-4, is SAVISQKPSRDICQRGTSLTIQCQVDSQVTMMFWYRQQPGQSLTLIATANQGSEATYESGFVIDKFPISRPNLTFSTLTVSNMSPEDSSIYLCSAKTGLFGEKLFFGSGTQLSVL.

V is TRBV2 and J is TRBJ2-7; 7 bases match TRBD2. Germline trimming cut 7 bases from V and 5 bases from J; bases unmatched to any gene: 5. Germline lookup yields CDR1 SNHLY and CDR2 FYNNEI. The CDR3 has 12 residues. CDR3 loop: CASNMGLNEQYF. The CDR3 DNA reads as TGTGCCAGCAATATGGGACTAAACGAGCAGTACTTC.

V usage is TRBV5-1 and J usage is TRBJ2-7, with D perhaps TRBD1 (6 bases). Germline V CDR1 and CDR2: SGHRS, YFSETQ. Trimming left V 3 bases short and J 1 base short, with 14 bases between. The CDR3 has 15 amino acids. CDR3 sequence reads: CASSSGVFLSYEQYF. The CDR3 DNA reads TGCGCCAGCAGCTCAGGGGTGTTTTTATCCTACGAGCAGTACTTC.

The chain uses TRBV5-1 and TRBJ1-2; the D is unclear. The CDR3 runs 14 residues. Germline values: CDR1 SGHRS, CDR2 YFSETQ. Trimming cost V 0 bases and J 4 bases, with 10 bases left between them. The CDR3 DNA reads as TGCGCCAGCAGCTTGGCCTTGGGCTTCTATGGCTACACCTTC. Protein product: CASSLALGFYGYTF.

As concerns this clone: Other nucleotide sequences from this sample produce the same CDR3. V gene TRBV9 combines with J gene TRBJ1-4, with D perhaps matching TRBD1 (5 bases). The V and J ends lost 0 bases and 4 bases respectively, with 7 bases between them. The CDR3 sequence is 14 residues long. Per germline, CDR1 SGDLS and CDR2 YYNGEE. The chain's CDR3 is CASSVGQNNEKLFF. The CDR3 DNA is TGTGCCAGCAGCGTAGGACAGAATAATGAAAAACTGTTTTTT. The entire variable domain, with the rest obtained from reference TRBV9 and TRBJ1-4, is as follows: DSGVTQTPKHLITATGQRVTLRCSPRSGDLSVYWYQQSLDQGLQFLIQYYNGEERAKGNILERFSAQQFPDLHSELNLSSLELGDSALYFCASSVGQNNEKLFFGSGTQLSVL.

This sequence joins TRBV2 and TRBJ2-7, with 7 bases fitting TRBD1. Germline values: CDR1 SNHLY, CDR2 FYNNEI. J gave up 2 bases and V 10 bases, and 5 bases lay outside the gene matches. The CDR3 sequence is 12 residues long. The CDR3 protein is CATRQGTYEQYF. Written as DNA, the CDR3 is TGTGCCACACGACAGGGTACCTACGAGCAGTACTTC.

The rearrangement uses TRBV7-3 and TRBJ2-7, with D perhaps given as TRBD1 or TRBD2 (7 bases each). Trimming took 5 bases from V and 6 from J, leaving 20 bases between them. The CDR3 is 15 residues long. Germline V gene data show CDR1 as SGHTA and CDR2 as FQGTGA. For the CDR3, the DNA is TGTGCCAGCAGCCTCGGGGGAGGGGGCGAGGGCGAGCAGTACTTC. It yields the protein CASSLGGGGEGEQYF. Looking up the rest from reference TRBV7-3 and TRBJ2-7 gives the full variable domain: GAGVSQTPSNKVTEKGKYVELRCDPISGHTALYWYRQSLGQGPEFLIYFQGTGAADDSGLPNDRFFAVRPEGSVSTLKIQRTERGDSAVYLCASSLGGGGEGEQYFGPGTRLTVT.

In regard to this clone: The same CDR3 can be traced to other DNA sequences in this sample. This rearrangement joins TRBV2 to TRBJ2-7; no firm D call. Trimming took off 4 bases at V and 5 bases at J, with 9 bases between the two ends. The CDR3 consists of 12 residues. Germline V lookup: CDR1 SNHLY, CDR2 FYNNEI. CDR3: CASSVGGNEQYF. As DNA, the CDR3 is TGTGCCAGCAGTGTAGGCGGCAACGAGCAGTACTTC. Variable domain in full (rest from reference TRBV2 and TRBJ2-7): EPEVTQTPSHQVTQMGQEVILRCVPISNHLYFYWYRQILGQKVEFLVSFYNNEISEKSEIFDDQFSVERPDGSNFTLKIRSTKLEDSAMYFCASSVGGNEQYFGPGTRLTVT.

The J gene is TRBJ1-1, the V gene TRBV7-9, with D unresolved. The CDR3 covers 13 residues. CDR1 and CDR2 (germline): SEHNR, FQNEAQ (reference sequence). V shed 7 bases and J shed 0 bases, with 9 bases lying between them. The CDR3 region has the DNA TGTGCCAGCACCTCGGGAGTGAACACTGAAGCTTTCTTT. Residues: CASTSGVNTEAFF. Filled out from reference TRBV7-9 and TRBJ1-1, the complete variable domain reads DTGVSQNPRHKITKRGQNVTFRCDPISEHNRLYWYRQTLGQGPEFLTYFQNEAQLEKSRLLSDRFSAERPKGSFSTLEIQRTEQGDSAMYLCASTSGVNTEAFFGQGTRLTVV.

V usage is TRBV5-1 and J usage is TRBJ2-7; 10 nucleotides agree with TRBD2. The germline V gene has CDR1 SGHRS and CDR2 YFSETQ. J lost 1 base, V lost 4 bases, and 8 bases had no gene match. CDR3 length: 16 amino acids. The DNA for the CDR3 is TGCGCCAGCAGCCCGATGGCTAGCGGGAGTTCCTACGAGCAGTACTTC. Protein product: CASSPMASGSSYEQYF.

The rearrangement uses TRBV5-1 and TRBJ2-1; a possible D gene is TRBD2 (6 bases). Germline CDR1 and CDR2: SGHRS and YFSETQ. Deletions cut 5 bases from V and 0 bases from J, with 12 bases between. CDR3 length: 15 residues. CDR3 coding DNA: TGCGCCAGCAGGGGGGTAGCGGTCTCCTACAATGAGCAGTTCTTC. It is translated as CASRGVAVSYNEQFF.

The chain carries TRBV11-2 and TRBJ2-6, with D hard to call. The V gene lost 1 base and the J gene lost 0 bases, with 7 bases spanning the gap. This CDR3 region has 16 residues. The germline V gene has CDR1 SGHAT and CDR2 FQNNGV. The CDR3 nucleotides are TGTGCCAGCAGCTTAGCGTCCAGCTCTGGGGCCAACGTCCTGACTTTC. Translated, it gives CASSLASSSGANVLTF.

The rearrangement uses TRBV19 and TRBJ1-2, with D maybe TRBD1 (6 bases). Germline-derived CDR1 and CDR2 are LNHDA and SQIVND (reference sequence). Trimming took 2 bases from V and 4 from J, leaving 11 bases between them. The length of the CDR3 is 14 residues. CDR3 in DNA: TGTGCCAGTAGTATATTGGCAGGGGCCTATGGCTACACCTTC. This translates into CASSILAGAYGYTF.

This clone showed up just once. The chain has TRBV14 and TRBJ1-4, with 7 nucleotides matching TRBD1. The CDR3 loop spans 15 amino acids. The germline V gene encodes CDR1 SGHDN and CDR2 FVKESK. V gave up 4 bases and J gave up 7 bases; unmatched junction bases: 9. The CDR3 spells CASSRGGQNLEKLFF. The CDR3 DNA reads as TGTGCCAGCAGCCGAGGGGGACAGAATCTTGAAAAACTGTTTTTT.

This chain uses TRBV14 with TRBJ2-7, with 8 bases matching TRBD2. V gave up 1 base and J gave up 4 bases; unmatched junction bases: 6. Germline V gene lookup returns CDR1 SGHDN and CDR2 FVKESK. The CDR3 runs 15 residues. CDR3 amino acids: CASSQATGGPYEQYF. CDR3 bases: TGTGCCAGCAGCCAAGCGACGGGGGGGCCATACGAGCAGTACTTC.